The 18 T cell receptor delta chains listed next were all sequenced from one sample in a study of gamma-delta chains in newborns, infants, children. TCRdb repeated clone calling on the reads with CATT. The sample carries fewer than 13,000 delta-chain clones, 8.5% to 9.5% recorded once. Sequenced sample: blood. The receptors were sampled from a child who was a newborn, infant or young child, either healthy, febrile or measles-vaccinated (not recorded which).

The chain has TRAV29/DV5 and TRDJ1, with 9 bases that match TRDD3. In germline, CDR1 is NSMFDY, CDR2 ISSIKDK. V trimming: 2 bases; J trimming: 1 base; junction bases outside the gene matches: 15. The CDR3 extends over 18 amino acids. This CDR3 is CAASILSWGYGVTDKLIF. CDR3 coding DNA: TGTGCAGCAAGTATTCTCTCCTGGGGATACGGGGTCACCGATAAACTCATCTTT.

A remark on this clone: The junction departs from the called germline gene at one end, perhaps through a read error. The V call is TRDV2, the J call TRDJ2; 9 bases are a match to TRDD3. The length of the CDR3 is 18 residues. The germline CDR1 and CDR2 sequences are GEAIGNYY and EKD. CDR3 in amino acids: CACDTVGDTTALAAQLFF. CDR3 coding DNA: TGTGCCTGTGACACCGTCGGGGATACGACAGCTTTGGCAGCACAACTCTTCTTT.

In this sample, this clone turned up a few times. V usage is TRDV2 and J usage is TRDJ3; 8 bases are a match to TRDD3. V dropped 3 bases and J dropped 0; count of bases not matched to a gene: 9. This CDR3 contains 19 residues. Per germline, CDR1 GEAIGNYY and CDR2 EKD. CDR3 sequence reads: CACDPWGYQSSWDTRQMFF. In DNA, the CDR3 is TGTGCCTGTGACCCCTGGGGATACCAGAGCTCCTGGGACACCCGACAGATGTTTTTC.

By proportion, this clone is large. The chain employs TRDV2 and TRDJ1, with a possible D match to TRDD3 (5 bases). Germline V gives CDR1 GEAIGNYY, CDR2 EKD. Trimming shortened V by 3 bases and J by 0 bases, and 13 bases separated the two germline ends. The CDR3 is 15 residues long. CDR3 amino acids: CACDRVGTYTDKLIF. Here the CDR3 DNA reads TGTGCCTGTGACCGGGTGGGGACCTACACCGATAAACTCATCTTT.

On this clone itself: Germline and junction disagree at one end, which may indicate a read error. The chain is built from TRDV2 and TRDJ1, with TRDD3 matching 10 bases. Germline lookup yields CDR1 GEAIGNYY and CDR2 EKD. The CDR3 runs to 19 residues. CDR3 in amino acids: CARDTVLGDSRSNTDKLIF. The CDR3 DNA sequence: TGTGCCCGTGACACGGTACTGGGGGATTCTCGGTCTAACACCGATAAACTCATCTTT.

This rearrangement joins TRDV1 to TRDJ1, with 12 bases lining up with TRDD3. CDR3 size: 20 residues. Germline CDR1 reads TSWWSYY; CDR2 reads QGS. The ends lost 5 bases at V and 2 bases at J; junction bases unmatched: 18. CDR3 region: CALGTARPVLGDTSTDKLIF. For the CDR3, the DNA is TGTGCTCTTGGGACGGCCCGCCCTGTACTGGGGGATACCTCAACCGATAAACTCATCTTT.

The chain employs TRDV2 and TRDJ3; TRDD3 aligns across 10 bases. The germline V gene has CDR1 GEAIGNYY and CDR2 EKD. The V and J ends lost 0 bases and 2 bases, in that order; junction bases with no gene match: 9. This CDR3 spans 20 amino acids. The CDR3 DNA reads as TGTGCCTGTGACACCGCTTCAACTGGGGGATCCCCCTGGGACACCCGACAGATGTTTTTC. Translated: CACDTASTGGSPWDTRQMFF.

With respect to this clone: The protein held in TCRdb is that of a much larger clone and does not match this DNA's translation at residue 8, likely because of a read error; the protein shown is translated from the DNA. The chain combines TRDV2 with TRDJ1, with D tentatively TRDD2 (6 bases). With 0 bases removed from V and 3 bases from J, the gap between germline ends came to 13 bases. This CDR3 spans 15 amino acids. The V gene's germline CDR1 is GEAIGNYY and CDR2 EKD. The CDR3 loop reads CACDTLLPGADKLIF. The CDR3 DNA sequence: TGTGCCTGTGACACCCTCCTACCTGGCGCCGATAAACTCATCTTT.

Only a few counts were recorded for this clone. TCRdb assigns this DNA the protein of a much larger clone, which departs from its translation at residue 17; this likely reflects a read error, and the protein shown comes from translating the DNA. The CDR3 here is CACDTVLGESSWDTRQTFF. CDR3 nucleotide sequence: TGTGCCTGTGACACCGTACTGGGGGAGAGCTCCTGGGACACCCGACAGACGTTTTTC. V usage is TRDV2 and J usage is TRDJ3; the match to TRDD3 covers 9 bases. The germline CDR1 and CDR2 sequences are GEAIGNYY and EKD. This CDR3 contains 19 residues.

This clone is labeled as medium-sized. This chain joins TRDV2 and TRDJ3, with D perhaps TRDD3 (6 bases). This CDR3 is built from 20 residues. Germline V CDR1 and CDR2: GEAIGNYY, EKD. With 0 bases removed from V and 2 bases from J, the gap between germline ends came to 19 bases. In DNA, the CDR3 is TGTGCCTGTGACACCGTACGGTCTGATACGCCGGCCTGGGACACCCGACAGATGTTTTTC. Translation gives CACDTVRSDTPAWDTRQMFF.

This clone has only a few counts. This chain uses TRDV2 with TRDJ1; TRDD3 matches at 11 bases. The J segment lost 0 bases and the V segment lost 3 bases, leaving 11 bases of the junction unmatched. This CDR3 region has 18 residues. CDR1 and CDR2 from the germline V gene are GEAIGNYY and EKD. CDR3 in amino acids: CACDEVLGDIHYTDKLIF. The CDR3 DNA sequence: TGTGCCTGTGACGAAGTACTGGGGGATATACATTACACCGATAAACTCATCTTT.

As to this clone: One end of the junction varies from germline; a read error may be responsible. V usage is TRAV29/DV5 and J usage is TRDJ2; D possibly corresponds to TRDD3 (5 bases). The CDR3 runs 18 residues. The germline gives CDR1 NSMFDY, CDR2 ISSIKDK. In nucleotides, the CDR3 is TGTGCAGCAAGCGCCAGATTGTACTGGCGTCCTTTGGCAGCACAACTCTTCTTT. Translation: CAASARLYWRPLAAQLFF.

With regard to this clone: A read error may produce the germline difference seen at one junction end. This chain joins TRDV2 and TRDJ3; 12 nucleotides agree with TRDD3. The CDR3 totals 19 residues. Germline V gene lookup returns CDR1 GEAIGNYY and CDR2 EKD. The CDR3 here is CACDVLGDTTSWGTRQMFF. The CDR3 DNA reads TGTGCCTGTGACGTACTGGGGGATACTACCTCCTGGGGCACCCGACAGATGTTTTTC.

V usage is TRDV2 and J usage is TRDJ3, with a tentative D call TRDD3 (6 bases). This CDR3 contains 18 residues. The germline CDR1 and CDR2 sequences are GEAIGNYY and EKD. The V gene lost 0 bases and the J gene lost 0 bases, with 11 bases spanning the gap. DNA of the CDR3: TGTGCCTGTGACACCTGGGGGTTGAGCTCCTGGGACACCCGACAGATGTTTTTC. It translates to CACDTWGLSSWDTRQMFF.

In this sample, this clone turned up a few times. The chain joins TRDV2 to TRDJ3; TRDD3 matches 13 bases. CDR3 length: 20 amino acids. The trim removed 0 bases at V and 0 bases at J, leaving 4 bases unmatched. Germline V gives CDR1 GEAIGNYY, CDR2 EKD. CDR3 bases: TGTGCCTGTGACACCGGAAACTGGGGGATACGCTCCTGGGACACCCGACAGATGTTTTTC. This encodes CACDTGNWGIRSWDTRQMFF.

This chain uses TRDV2 with TRDJ3; 9 bases match TRDD3. The CDR3 is 20 residues long. Germline V gene lookup returns CDR1 GEAIGNYY and CDR2 EKD. The J segment lost 1 base and the V segment lost 0 bases, leaving 9 bases of the junction unmatched. The CDR3 coding sequence is TGTGCCTGTGACACCGCAGATGGGGGGATACCGTCCTGGGACACCCGACAGATGTTTTTC. It is translated as CACDTADGGIPSWDTRQMFF.

By frequency in the sample, this clone is medium-sized. This rearrangement joins TRDV2 to TRDJ1, with 10 bases that match TRDD3. J was trimmed by 0 bases and V by 4 bases; bases with no gene match: 10. CDR1 GEAIGNYY and CDR2 EKD come from the germline V gene. The CDR3 covers 17 residues. The CDR3 reads CACDTVLGDPHTDKLIF. For the CDR3, the DNA is TGTGCCTGTGATACCGTACTGGGGGATCCCCACACCGATAAACTCATCTTT.

This clone showed up just a few times. The rearrangement uses TRDV3 and TRDJ1, with 13 positions matching TRDD3. V dropped 4 bases and J dropped 0; count of bases not matched to a gene: 11. The germline CDR1 and CDR2 sequences are TVYSNPD and GDNSRS (reference sequence). The CDR3 has 17 amino acids. Here the CDR3 DNA reads TGTGCCTCCCGTACTGGGGGATACGCCCCATACACCGATAAACTCATCTTT. Its protein product is CASRTGGYAPYTDKLIF.